The sequence of this T cell receptor beta chain was determined in a study of blood T cell repertoires in COVID-19. For the study at large: COVID-19 samples, acute and convalescent, were from the United States, Italy and Spain.

Per germline, CDR1 SEHNR and CDR2 FQNEAQ (reference sequence). V was cut by 4 bases and J by 2 bases, with 15 bases left in between. The CDR3 has 15 residues. Authors' data handling: The assay estimated nucleated cells by amplifying reference gene primers. Method: immunoSEQ multiplex PCR; TCRdb's copy keeps in-frame clones and lacks some. V and J calls and clone size are as listed in that table; D and trimming were resolved from the DNA. The repertoire includes some 150,000 clones, roughly 89% of them detected once, and 4% to 4.5% sits in the top ten. The chain combines TRBV7-9 with TRBJ2-7; the D gene is possibly TRBD2 (6 bases). Sequenced: peripheral blood. The source is a woman between 35 and 50 years old with acute or convalescent COVID-19. The CDR3 nucleotides read TGTGCCAGCAGCTCCCGGGACTCCACTCCCTACGAGCAGTACTTC. It encodes CASSSRDSTPYEQYF.